This TCR beta chain appears in the sequencing data of a study of T-cell memory formation after mild COVID-19. MiXCR, run by TCRdb on the 5' RACE reads, gives a single entry per CDR3 protein. The sample has over 350,000 distinct CDR3 sequences, roughly 24% seen once. Whole-study results and caveats: Among clones contracting day 15 to 85, CD4/CD8 was balanced, whereas later expanders leaned CD4+. In second-wave clones peaking day 37, SARS-CoV-2 specificity remained unconfirmed.

V lost 6 bases to trimming and J lost 7 bases, with 15 bases between them. The CDR3 consists of 14 residues. Germline V gene sequence: CDR1 LGHDT, CDR2 YNNKEL (reference sequence). In this sample, this clonotype turned up a few times. Its antigen is undetermined. The specimen was PBMCs or a T cell subset sorted from them (not recorded which). V and J are TRBV3-1 and TRBJ2-2; no definite D call. The receptor comes from an adult woman who had mild COVID-19 (a few samples of this study predate the infection). Cell type and time point are not known. This chain's CDR3 is CASSPTNSYGELFF. The CDR3 nucleotides are TGTGCCAGCAGTCCTACGAACTCATACGGGGAGCTGTTTTTT.